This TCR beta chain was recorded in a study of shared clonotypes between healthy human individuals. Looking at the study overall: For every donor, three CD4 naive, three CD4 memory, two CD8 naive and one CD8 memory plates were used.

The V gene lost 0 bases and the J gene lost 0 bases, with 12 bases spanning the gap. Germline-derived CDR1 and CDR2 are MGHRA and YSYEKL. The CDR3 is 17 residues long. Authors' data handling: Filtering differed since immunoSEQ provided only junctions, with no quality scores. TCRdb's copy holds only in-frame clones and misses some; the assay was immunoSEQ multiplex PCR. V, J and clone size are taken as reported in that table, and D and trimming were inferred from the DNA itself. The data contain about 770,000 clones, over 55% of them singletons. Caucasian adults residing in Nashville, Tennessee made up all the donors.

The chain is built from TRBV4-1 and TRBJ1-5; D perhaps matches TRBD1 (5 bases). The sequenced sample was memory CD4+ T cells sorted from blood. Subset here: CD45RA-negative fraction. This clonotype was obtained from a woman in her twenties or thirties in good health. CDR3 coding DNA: TGCGCCAGCAGCCAAGATAGGGCAGGGAGTAGCAATCAGCCCCAGCATTTT. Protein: CASSQDRAGSSNQPQHF.